This note documents a single T cell receptor beta chain sequence. Authors' methods: How many nucleated cells were present was estimated from reference gene primer amplification. TCRdb's table, derived via immunoSEQ multiplex PCR, lists solely in-frame clones and lacks some. The V and J calls and clone size come from that table; D and trimming were worked out from the DNA. In the table there are tens of thousands of clones, about 85% of which are singletons. Patients from Seattle were sampled longitudinally, starting during active infection. The V gene end was trimmed by 0 bases and the J gene end by 0 bases; junction bases not matched to a gene: 0. Germline assignment: CDR1 LGHNA and CDR2 YNFKEQ. The CDR3 sequence is 16 residues long. The data stem from a study of blood T cell repertoires in COVID-19. Turning to the study itself: T cells, B-cell-depleted T cells, or PBMCs supplied cDNA or gDNA.

The J gene is TRBJ2-1, the V gene TRBV4-2; 9 nucleotides match TRBD2. Sequencing was performed on peripheral blood. The sequence derives from an elderly woman with COVID-19, enrolled during active disease. CDR3 residues: CASSQDSGSSYNEQFF. The CDR3, as DNA: TGTGCCAGCAGCCAAGATAGCGGGAGCTCCTACAATGAGCAGTTCTTC.